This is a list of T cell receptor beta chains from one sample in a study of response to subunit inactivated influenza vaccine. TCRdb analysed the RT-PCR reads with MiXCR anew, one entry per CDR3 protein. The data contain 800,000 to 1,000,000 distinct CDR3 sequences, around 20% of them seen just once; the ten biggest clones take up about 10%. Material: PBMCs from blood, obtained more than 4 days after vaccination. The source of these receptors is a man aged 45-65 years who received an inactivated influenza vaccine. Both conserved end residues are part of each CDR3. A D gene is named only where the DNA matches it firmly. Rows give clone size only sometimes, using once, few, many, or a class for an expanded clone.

CDR3 protein: CASSSTFRGQAKDEQYF
CDR3 DNA: TGTGCCAGCAGCTCAACTTTTAGGGGGCAAGCGAAGGACGAGCAGTACTTC
D gene: TRBD1
clone size: NA
V gene: TRBV7-2
J gene: TRBJ2-7

CDR3 protein: CSARDLRQGVETQYF
CDR3 DNA: TGCAGTGCTAGAGATCTTCGGCAGGGGGTGGAGACCCAGTACTTC
D gene: TRBD1
clone size: few
V gene: TRBV20-1
J gene: TRBJ2-5

CDR3 protein: CASSSAVGTQYF
CDR3 DNA: TGTGCCAGCAGTTCGGCGGTTGGGACCCAGTACTTC
D gene: NA
clone size: few
V gene: TRBV12-3/TRBV12-4
J gene: TRBJ2-5

CDR3 protein: CASSSRRDTEAFF
CDR3 DNA: TGTGCCAGCAGCTCCCGACGGGACACTGAAGCTTTCTTT
D gene: NA
clone size: NA
V gene: TRBV7-6
J gene: TRBJ1-1

CDR3 protein: CSARTRRFQETQYF
CDR3 DNA: TGCAGTGCTCGGACCAGGCGCTTTCAAGAGACCCAGTACTTC
D gene: NA
clone size: NA
V gene: TRBV20-1
J gene: TRBJ2-5

CDR3 protein: CSVFGGGPSSYEQYF
CDR3 DNA: TGCAGCGTCTTTGGGGGTGGGCCGAGCTCCTACGAGCAGTACTTC
D gene: NA
clone size: NA
V gene: TRBV29-1
J gene: TRBJ2-7

CDR3 protein: CASSLFLGNHLRQYF
CDR3 DNA: TGTGCCAGCAGTTTATTTTTGGGAAACCATCTACGGCAGTACTTC
D gene: NA
clone size: few
V gene: TRBV28
J gene: TRBJ2-7

CDR3 protein: CASSLGDRRGPYEQYF
CDR3 DNA: TGTGCCAGCAGCCTAGGGGACAGGAGGGGACCCTACGAGCAGTACTTC
D gene: TRBD1
clone size: few
V gene: TRBV7-6
J gene: TRBJ2-7

CDR3 protein: CASSDFQGGEKLFF
CDR3 DNA: TGTGCCAGCAGTGACTTTCAGGGCGGTGAAAAACTGTTTTTT
D gene: NA
clone size: NA
V gene: TRBV25-1
J gene: TRBJ1-4

CDR3 protein: CASSSTTGRYETQYF
CDR3 DNA: TGCGCCAGCAGCTCAACCACAGGGCGCTATGAGACCCAGTACTTC
D gene: NA
clone size: once
V gene: TRBV5-1
J gene: TRBJ2-5

CDR3 protein: CASSLRQNTGELFF
CDR3 DNA: TGTGCCAGCAGCTTGAGGCAGAACACCGGGGAGCTGTTTTTT
D gene: NA
clone size: many
V gene: TRBV5-1
J gene: TRBJ2-2

CDR3 protein: CASSEKLAGGYEQYF
CDR3 DNA: TGTGCCAGCTCGGAGAAGCTAGCGGGGGGATACGAGCAGTACTTC
D gene: TRBD2
clone size: NA
V gene: TRBV7-8
J gene: TRBJ2-7

CDR3 protein: CASSIQGNTEAFF
CDR3 DNA: TGTGCCAGCAGCATACAGGGAAACACTGAAGCTTTCTTT
D gene: NA
clone size: NA
V gene: TRBV5-5
J gene: TRBJ1-1

CDR3 protein: CASSQEGGPAVYEQYF
CDR3 DNA: TGCGCCAGCAGCCAAGAAGGGGGACCAGCAGTTTACGAGCAGTACTTC
D gene: NA
clone size: few
V gene: TRBV4-3
J gene: TRBJ2-7

CDR3 protein: CASSTREGLVTEAFF
CDR3 DNA: TGTGCCAGCAGTACCCGGGAAGGGCTGGTCACTGAAGCTTTCTTT
D gene: NA
clone size: few
V gene: TRBV12-3/TRBV12-4
J gene: TRBJ1-1

CDR3 protein: CASSLGQGYSETQYF
CDR3 DNA: TGTGCCAGCAGCCTGGGACAGGGGTACTCGGAGACCCAGTACTTC
D gene: TRBD1
clone size: NA
V gene: TRBV7-9
J gene: TRBJ2-5

CDR3 protein: CASSRGLGYEQFF
CDR3 DNA: TGCGCCAGCAGCAGGGGACTAGGGTATGAGCAGTTCTTC
D gene: TRBD2
clone size: NA
V gene: TRBV5-1
J gene: TRBJ2-1

CDR3 protein: CASSLSGVPSYEQYF
CDR3 DNA: TGCGCCAGCAGCTTGTCCGGGGTACCCTCCTACGAGCAGTACTTC
D gene: NA
clone size: many
V gene: TRBV5-1
J gene: TRBJ2-7

CDR3 protein: CANMGRRHSSYEQYF
CDR3 DNA: TGTGCCAACATGGGTCGGCGACACAGCTCCTACGAGCAGTACTTC
D gene: NA
clone size: few
V gene: TRBV6-2/TRBV6-3
J gene: TRBJ2-7

CDR3 protein: CASRLKGTPNTEAFF
CDR3 DNA: TGTGCCAGCAGATTAAAAGGGACACCGAACACTGAAGCTTTCTTT
D gene: NA
clone size: few
V gene: TRBV7-2
J gene: TRBJ1-1

CDR3 protein: CASSPPGTLNEQFF
CDR3 DNA: TGTGCCAGCAGCCCTCCAGGGACTCTCAATGAGCAGTTCTTC
D gene: NA
clone size: few
V gene: TRBV14
J gene: TRBJ2-1

CDR3 protein: CASIGDRKNTGELFF
CDR3 DNA: TGTGCCAGCATCGGGGACAGGAAGAACACCGGGGAGCTGTTTTTT
D gene: TRBD1
clone size: NA
V gene: TRBV5-4
J gene: TRBJ2-2

CDR3 protein: CSASGREAYNEQFF
CDR3 DNA: TGCAGTGCTAGTGGGCGGGAAGCCTACAATGAGCAGTTCTTC
D gene: NA
clone size: few
V gene: TRBV20-1
J gene: TRBJ2-1

CDR3 protein: CASSNRAELYGYTF
CDR3 DNA: TGTGCCAGCAGCAATAGGGCAGAACTCTATGGCTACACCTTC
D gene: NA
clone size: many
V gene: TRBV28
J gene: TRBJ1-2

CDR3 protein: CSARESRGQGSEQYF
CDR3 DNA: TGCAGTGCTAGAGAATCCAGGGGGCAGGGAAGCGAGCAGTACTTC
D gene: TRBD1
clone size: few
V gene: TRBV20-1
J gene: TRBJ2-7

CDR3 protein: CASRYIQGSGNQPQHF
CDR3 DNA: TGCGCCAGCAGATACATCCAGGGGAGTGGGAATCAGCCCCAGCATTTT
D gene: NA
clone size: few
V gene: TRBV5-1
J gene: TRBJ1-5

CDR3 protein: CASSLARGFRGPSYNEQFF
CDR3 DNA: TGCGCCAGCAGCTTGGCCAGGGGGTTCAGGGGCCCCTCCTACAATGAGCAGTTCTTC
D gene: TRBD1
clone size: few
V gene: TRBV5-1
J gene: TRBJ2-1

CDR3 protein: CASRTSGSFGELFF
CDR3 DNA: TGTGCCAGCAGGACTAGCGGGAGTTTCGGGGAGCTGTTTTTT
D gene: TRBD2
clone size: few
V gene: TRBV27
J gene: TRBJ2-2

CDR3 protein: CASSRDRGEKLFF
CDR3 DNA: TGTGCCAGCAGCCGCGACAGGGGGGAAAAACTGTTTTTT
D gene: TRBD1
clone size: few
V gene: TRBV7-2
J gene: TRBJ1-4

CDR3 protein: CASSPQGLNSNQPQHF
CDR3 DNA: TGTGCCAGCAGTCCCCAGGGTCTAAATAGCAATCAGCCCCAGCATTTT
D gene: NA
clone size: NA
V gene: TRBV12-3/TRBV12-4
J gene: TRBJ1-5

CDR3 protein: CASSLFWTGTGQETQYF
CDR3 DNA: TGTGCCAGCAGCTTATTCTGGACCGGGACAGGGCAAGAGACCCAGTACTTC
D gene: TRBD1
clone size: few
V gene: TRBV7-2
J gene: TRBJ2-5

CDR3 protein: CSARPSGGGRTEAFF
CDR3 DNA: TGCAGTGCTAGACCCTCTGGCGGGGGGCGGACTGAAGCTTTCTTT
D gene: NA
clone size: many
V gene: TRBV20-1
J gene: TRBJ1-1

CDR3 protein: CASSNDRGKAGYTF
CDR3 DNA: TGTGCCAGCAGCAACGACAGGGGCAAGGCTGGCTACACCTTC
D gene: NA
clone size: NA
V gene: TRBV21-1
J gene: TRBJ1-2

CDR3 protein: CASSLADRGRGETQYF
CDR3 DNA: TGCGCCAGCAGCTTGGCCGACAGGGGTCGGGGAGAGACCCAGTACTTC
D gene: TRBD1
clone size: few
V gene: TRBV5-1
J gene: TRBJ2-5

CDR3 protein: CASSLGQPPNYGYTF
CDR3 DNA: TGTGCCAGCAGCTTAGGTCAGCCTCCAAACTATGGCTACACCTTC
D gene: NA
clone size: many
V gene: TRBV7-2
J gene: TRBJ1-2

CDR3 protein: CASSSGQGRTGELFF
CDR3 DNA: TGTGCCAGCAGCTCCGGACAGGGCAGAACCGGGGAGCTGTTTTTT
D gene: TRBD1
clone size: few
V gene: TRBV7-3
J gene: TRBJ2-2

CDR3 protein: CASSQDPARTGRRTGELFF
CDR3 DNA: TGTGCCAGCAGCCAAGACCCCGCGAGGACAGGGCGAAGAACCGGGGAGCTGTTTTTT
D gene: TRBD1
clone size: NA
V gene: TRBV3-1
J gene: TRBJ2-2

CDR3 protein: CASSLGPSEEKLFF
CDR3 DNA: TGCGCCAGCAGCTTGGGCCCCTCGGAAGAAAAACTGTTTTTT
D gene: NA
clone size: few
V gene: TRBV5-1
J gene: TRBJ1-4

CDR3 protein: CATSETRGTGNEKLFF
CDR3 DNA: TGTGCCACCAGTGAAACGAGAGGGACAGGAAATGAAAAACTGTTTTTT
D gene: TRBD1
clone size: few
V gene: TRBV24-1
J gene: TRBJ1-4

CDR3 protein: CASSGPGQAAYEQYF
CDR3 DNA: TGTGCCAGCAGCGGACCGGGACAGGCGGCCTACGAGCAGTACTTC
D gene: TRBD1
clone size: few
V gene: TRBV9
J gene: TRBJ2-7

CDR3 protein: CASSQVMAIADTDTQYF
CDR3 DNA: TGCGCCAGCAGCCAAGTAATGGCAATAGCGGACACAGATACGCAGTATTTT
D gene: NA
clone size: few
V gene: TRBV4-3
J gene: TRBJ2-3

CDR3 protein: CASSLEGRDSPLHF
CDR3 DNA: TGTGCCAGCAGCTTAGAGGGGCGGGATTCACCCCTCCACTTT
D gene: NA
clone size: NA
V gene: TRBV7-9
J gene: TRBJ1-6

CDR3 protein: CASSQDWGGSSYNEQFF
CDR3 DNA: TGTGCCAGCAGCCAAGATTGGGGGGGAAGCTCCTACAATGAGCAGTTCTTC
D gene: TRBD2
clone size: few
V gene: TRBV3-1
J gene: TRBJ2-1

CDR3 protein: CASSRLAAGDTQYF
CDR3 DNA: TGTGCCAGCAGCCGACTAGCGGCGGGAGATACGCAGTATTTT
D gene: TRBD2
clone size: few
V gene: TRBV6-1
J gene: TRBJ2-3

CDR3 protein: CSVQGAWTEAFF
CDR3 DNA: TGCAGCGTCCAGGGGGCATGGACTGAAGCTTTCTTT
D gene: TRBD1
clone size: NA
V gene: TRBV29-1
J gene: TRBJ1-1

CDR3 protein: CASSYSEAGGTHTQYF
CDR3 DNA: TGTGCCAGCAGTTACTCTGAAGCGGGAGGTACTCATACGCAGTATTTT
D gene: TRBD2
clone size: NA
V gene: TRBV6-5
J gene: TRBJ2-3

CDR3 protein: CSARGLATQETQYF
CDR3 DNA: TGCAGTGCTAGGGGACTAGCGACACAAGAGACCCAGTACTTC
D gene: TRBD2
clone size: many
V gene: TRBV20-1
J gene: TRBJ2-5

CDR3 protein: CASSWGLAGDPGGNEQFF
CDR3 DNA: TGTGCCAGCAGCTGGGGTCTAGCGGGGGACCCCGGTGGGAATGAGCAGTTCTTC
D gene: TRBD2
clone size: NA
V gene: TRBV11-2
J gene: TRBJ2-1

CDR3 protein: CSARDLTGINYGYTF
CDR3 DNA: TGCAGTGCTAGAGATCTCACAGGGATTAACTATGGCTACACCTTC
D gene: NA
clone size: few
V gene: TRBV20-1
J gene: TRBJ1-2

CDR3 protein: CASSGGALSANEQFF
CDR3 DNA: TGCGCCAGCAGCGGGGGGGCCCTGTCGGCCAATGAGCAGTTCTTC
D gene: NA
clone size: many
V gene: TRBV5-1
J gene: TRBJ2-1

CDR3 protein: CASTLGDRGYSPLHF
CDR3 DNA: TGTGCCAGCACCTTGGGGGACAGGGGGTACTCACCCCTCCACTTT
D gene: TRBD1
clone size: many
V gene: TRBV6-1
J gene: TRBJ1-6

CDR3 protein: CATSILRTTYNEQFF
CDR3 DNA: TGTGCCACCTCAATTTTACGGACTACCTACAATGAGCAGTTCTTC
D gene: NA
clone size: NA
V gene: TRBV14
J gene: TRBJ2-1

CDR3 protein: CASSKTGGYYGYTF
CDR3 DNA: TGTGCCAGCAGTAAGACAGGGGGATACTATGGCTACACCTTC
D gene: TRBD1
clone size: few
V gene: TRBV12-3/TRBV12-4
J gene: TRBJ1-2

CDR3 protein: CASSYRGVETQYF
CDR3 DNA: TGTGCCAGCAGTTACAGAGGGGTGGAGACCCAGTACTTC
D gene: NA
clone size: few
V gene: TRBV6-6
J gene: TRBJ2-5

CDR3 protein: CATSEGQGGGAQHF
CDR3 DNA: TGTGCCACCAGTGAGGGACAGGGCGGTGGAGCCCAGCATTTT
D gene: TRBD1
clone size: NA
V gene: TRBV24-1
J gene: TRBJ1-5

CDR3 protein: CAISPDKNTEAFF
CDR3 DNA: TGTGCCATCAGTCCCGACAAGAACACTGAAGCTTTCTTT
D gene: NA
clone size: NA
V gene: TRBV10-3
J gene: TRBJ1-1

CDR3 protein: CSVLDSLVYEQYF
CDR3 DNA: TGCAGTGTTTTGGACAGTCTAGTCTACGAGCAGTACTTC
D gene: NA
clone size: NA
V gene: TRBV20-1
J gene: TRBJ2-7

CDR3 protein: CASSPGVGIEQFF
CDR3 DNA: TGCGCCAGCAGCCCTGGGGTAGGGATTGAGCAGTTCTTC
D gene: NA
clone size: few
V gene: TRBV5-1
J gene: TRBJ2-1

CDR3 protein: CASSRGTRTSLWLETQYF
CDR3 DNA: TGTGCCAGCAGCCGAGGGACTAGAACCTCTCTCTGGTTGGAGACCCAGTACTTC
D gene: TRBD2
clone size: few
V gene: TRBV4-2
J gene: TRBJ2-5

CDR3 protein: CASSPGGEARHYEQYF
CDR3 DNA: TGTGCCAGCAGCCCGGGCGGGGAGGCAAGACACTACGAGCAGTACTTC
D gene: NA
clone size: NA
V gene: TRBV7-8
J gene: TRBJ2-7